This is a list of T cell receptor beta chains from one sample in a study of response to subunit inactivated influenza vaccine. TCRdb re-derived calls from the RT-PCR reads in MiXCR, one entry per CDR3 protein. The sample lists around 480,000 distinct CDR3 sequences, about a tenth occurring once. The sample here was PBMCs from blood, taken about 6 weeks after vaccination. These receptors came from a man aged 50 to 59 who received an inactivated influenza vaccine. Both conserved end residues are part of each CDR3. D genes are given only for firm matches. Only some rows state a clone size, as once, few, many or a class for expanded clones.

NA | TRBJ1-4 | NA | TRBV12-3/TRBV12-4 | TGTGCCAGCAGTTTATTCCGCGGTGGAAAACTGTTTTTT | CASSLFRGGKLFF
NA | TRBJ2-1 | NA | TRBV7-9 | TGTGCCAGCAGCCCAAAGGCTGGTCACGAGCAGTTCTTC | CASSPKAGHEQFF
NA | TRBJ2-1 | NA | TRBV6-2/TRBV6-3 | TGTGCCAGCAGTTACTCGGGTAACAATGAGCAGTTCTTC | CASSYSGNNEQFF
NA | TRBJ2-7 | TRBD2 | TRBV20-1 | TGCAGTGCTAGAAGGTCTAGCGGGGAGGCACGCTACGAGCAGTACTTC | CSARRSSGEARYEQYF
few | TRBJ2-2 | NA | TRBV12-3/TRBV12-4 | TGTGCCAGCAGTTTAGTCGCAAGCTACACCGGGGAGCTGTTTTTT | CASSLVASYTGELFF
few | TRBJ2-7 | TRBD2 | TRBV20-1 | TGCAGTGCTCTGGGACTAGCAGACGAGCAGTACTTC | CSALGLADEQYF
few | TRBJ1-1 | NA | TRBV20-1 | TGCAGTGCTATCCCGCCAGGGTTTACTGAAGCTTTCTTT | CSAIPPGFTEAFF
few | TRBJ2-7 | TRBD1 | TRBV29-1 | TGCAGCGTTGGGGAGACAGGGGGGGCCTACGAGCAGTACTTC | CSVGETGGAYEQYF
many | TRBJ2-7 | NA | TRBV29-1 | TGCAGCGTTGTAGACGGCTCCCACGAGCAGTACTTC | CSVVDGSHEQYF
many | TRBJ2-1 | NA | TRBV4-2 | TGTGCCAGCAGCCAAGATTTGGGCTTGGGGGCCTACAATGAGCAGTTCTTC | CASSQDLGLGAYNEQFF
NA | TRBJ2-5 | TRBD1 | TRBV15 | TGTGCCACCAGCAGAATTGACAGGGGGTCGGAGACCCAGTACTTC | CATSRIDRGSETQYF
many | TRBJ1-5 | NA | TRBV10-3 | TGTGCCATCAGTGAGAAAGGAGGGGGCAATCAGCCCCAGCATTTT | CAISEKGGGNQPQHF
NA | TRBJ2-3 | TRBD2 | TRBV10-3 | TGTGCCATCAGTGAAAAACTAGCGGGGGCCGATACGCAGTATTTT | CAISEKLAGADTQYF
NA | TRBJ1-2 | NA | TRBV6-2/TRBV6-3 | TGTGCCAGCAGTTACTCTCAACAGCTCCTTAACTATGGCTACACCTTC | CASSYSQQLLNYGYTF
few | TRBJ2-7 | NA | TRBV20-1 | TGCAGTGCTAGAGATATTAGTAGGACAATCTACGAGCAGTACTTC | CSARDISRTIYEQYF
few | TRBJ2-7 | TRBD2 | TRBV5-1 | TGCGCCAGCAGCCGGGGGGGGGAAGAGGGCTCCTACGAGCAGTACTTC | CASSRGGEEGSYEQYF
few | TRBJ2-5 | NA | TRBV5-4 | TGTGCCAGCAGCTTGGGCGGGATCCTACAAGAGACCCAGTACTTC | CASSLGGILQETQYF
NA | TRBJ2-7 | NA | TRBV20-1 | TGCAGTGCTAAACAGGGCCACGAGCAGTACTTC | CSAKQGHEQYF
NA | TRBJ2-1 | NA | TRBV18 | TGTGCCAGCTCACCACGTGAAGGCGGGCAGTTCTTC | CASSPREGGQFF
few | TRBJ1-3 | NA | TRBV7-9 | TGTGCCAGCAGCTTAGTGGGGCAGGTTGGAAACACCATATATTTT | CASSLVGQVGNTIYF
NA | TRBJ2-2 | NA | TRBV11-2 | TGTGCCAGCAGCTTAGATCGGCTAGATGGCGGGGAGCTGTTTTTT | CASSLDRLDGGELFF
NA | TRBJ2-7 | TRBD2 | TRBV6-2/TRBV6-3 | TGTGCCAGCAGTTGGGAGGGACCCACCTACGAGCAGTACTTC | CASSWEGPTYEQYF
NA | TRBJ1-1 | NA | TRBV20-1 | TGCAGTGCTAGAGACTTGCGTGCCCCCAGGGTATCTGAAGCTTTCTTT | CSARDLRAPRVSEAFF
NA | TRBJ2-7 | TRBD1 | TRBV12-3/TRBV12-4 | TGTGCCAGCAGTCTCACACAGGGGATACGGTACGAGCAGTACTTC | CASSLTQGIRYEQYF
few | TRBJ1-6 | NA | TRBV29-1 | TGCAGCGTTGATACCGGGTCTGGGTCACCCCTCCACTTT | CSVDTGSGSPLHF
many | TRBJ1-6 | NA | TRBV25-1 | TGTGCCACCTCGCCACAGGTTAATTCACCCCTCCACTTT | CATSPQVNSPLHF